This TCR beta chain was retrieved from a study of T cell responses to AZD1222 COVID-19 vaccine. Study results and limitations: Spike-specific TCR breadth and depth went up after people got two AZD1222 doses. Reports say nearly half of spike-specific TCRs go after unmutated variant regions. Clonal diversity was possibly underestimated; the donors were predominantly white British and more often female. With dominance at 160-218 and 743-854, vaccine-associated CD4 TCRs spanned spike.

Points on this clone: What it binds is not known.

The table came from immunoSEQ multiplex PCR; TCRdb's copy has only in-frame clones and leaves some out. Here the sample spans about 150,000 clones, approximately 91% being singletons. The sequenced sample was peripheral blood, obtained 28 days after the second AZD1222 dose. This receptor was taken from an adult who received the AZD1222 COVID-19 vaccine.

Here the CDR3 reads CASSEFGRGDTQYF. The CDR3 coding sequence is TGTGCCAGCAGTGAATTTGGCAGGGGGGACACCCAGTACTTC. J is TRBJ2-5 and V is TRBV25-1; D is perhaps TRBD1 (7 bases). The germline V and J ends were trimmed by 1 base and 8 bases, with 14 bases remaining between them. The CDR3 has 14 amino acids. Germline V gene lookup returns CDR1 MGHDK and CDR2 SYGVNS.